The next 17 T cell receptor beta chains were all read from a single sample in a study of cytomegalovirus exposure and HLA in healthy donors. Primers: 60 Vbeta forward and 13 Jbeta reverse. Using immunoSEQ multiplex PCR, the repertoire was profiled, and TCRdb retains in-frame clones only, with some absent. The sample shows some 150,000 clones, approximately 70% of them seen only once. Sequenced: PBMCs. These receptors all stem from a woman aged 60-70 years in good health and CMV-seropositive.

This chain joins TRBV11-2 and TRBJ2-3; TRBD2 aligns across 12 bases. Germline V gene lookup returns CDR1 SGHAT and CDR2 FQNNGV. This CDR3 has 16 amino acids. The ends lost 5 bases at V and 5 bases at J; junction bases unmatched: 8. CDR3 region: CASSLLTSGSRDTQYF. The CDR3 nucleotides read TGTGCCAGCAGCCTCCTGACTAGCGGGAGTAGAGATACGCAGTATTTT. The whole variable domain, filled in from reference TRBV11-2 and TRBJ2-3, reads EAGVAQSPRYKIIEKRQSVAFWCNPISGHATLYWYQQILGQGPKLLIQFQNNGVVDDSQLPKDRFSAERLKGVDSTLKIQPAKLEDSAVYLCASSLLTSGSRDTQYFGPGTRLTVL.

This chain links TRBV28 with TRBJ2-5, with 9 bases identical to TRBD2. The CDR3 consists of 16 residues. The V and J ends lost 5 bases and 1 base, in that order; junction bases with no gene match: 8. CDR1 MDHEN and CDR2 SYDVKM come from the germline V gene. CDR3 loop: CASSPRLADFQETQYF. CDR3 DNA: TGTGCCAGCAGTCCCCGACTAGCGGACTTCCAAGAGACCCAGTACTTC. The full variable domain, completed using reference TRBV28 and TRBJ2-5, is DVKVTQSSRYLVKRTGEKVFLECVQDMDHENMFWYRQDPGLGLRLIYFSYDVKMKEKGDIPEGYSVSREKKERFSLILESASTNQTSMYLCASSPRLADFQETQYFGPGTRLLVL.

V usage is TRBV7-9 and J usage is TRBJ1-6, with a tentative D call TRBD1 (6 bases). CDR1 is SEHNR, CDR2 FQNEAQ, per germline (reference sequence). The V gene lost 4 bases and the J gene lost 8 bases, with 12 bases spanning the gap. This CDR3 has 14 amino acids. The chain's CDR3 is CASSSRAGDSPLHF. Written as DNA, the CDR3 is TGTGCCAGCAGCTCGAGGGCAGGGGATTCACCCCTCCACTTT.

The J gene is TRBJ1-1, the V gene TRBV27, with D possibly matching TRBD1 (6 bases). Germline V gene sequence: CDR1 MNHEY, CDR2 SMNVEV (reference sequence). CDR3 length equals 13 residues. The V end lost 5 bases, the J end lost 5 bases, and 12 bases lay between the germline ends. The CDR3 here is CASSPQGRTEAFF. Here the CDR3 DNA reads TGTGCCAGCAGTCCCCAGGGGCGGACTGAAGCTTTCTTT.

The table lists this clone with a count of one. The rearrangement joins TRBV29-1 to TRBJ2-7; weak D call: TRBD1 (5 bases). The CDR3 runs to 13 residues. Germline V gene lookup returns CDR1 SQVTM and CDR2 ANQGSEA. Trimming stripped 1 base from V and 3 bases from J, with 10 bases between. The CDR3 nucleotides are TGCAGCGTTGAAGGTCAGGGTGGCTACGAGCAGTACTTC. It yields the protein CSVEGQGGYEQYF.

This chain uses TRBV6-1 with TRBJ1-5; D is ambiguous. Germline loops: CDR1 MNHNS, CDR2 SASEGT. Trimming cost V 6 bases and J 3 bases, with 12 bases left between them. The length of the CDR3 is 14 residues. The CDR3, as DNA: TGTGCCAGCAGGGCCCTTCTAGACAATCAGCCCCAGCATTTT. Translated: CASRALLDNQPQHF.

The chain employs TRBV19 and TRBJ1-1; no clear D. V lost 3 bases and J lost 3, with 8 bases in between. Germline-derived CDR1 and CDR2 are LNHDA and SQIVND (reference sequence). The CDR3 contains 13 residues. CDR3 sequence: CASSIRRDTEAFF. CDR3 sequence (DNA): TGTGCCAGTAGTATTAGGAGGGACACTGAAGCTTTCTTT.

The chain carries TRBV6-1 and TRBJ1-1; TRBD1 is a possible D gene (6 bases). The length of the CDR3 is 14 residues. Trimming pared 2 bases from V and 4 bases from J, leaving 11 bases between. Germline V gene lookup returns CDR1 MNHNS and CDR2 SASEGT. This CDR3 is CASSETGIVTEAFF. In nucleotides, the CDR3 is TGTGCCAGCAGTGAAACAGGGATTGTCACTGAAGCTTTCTTT.

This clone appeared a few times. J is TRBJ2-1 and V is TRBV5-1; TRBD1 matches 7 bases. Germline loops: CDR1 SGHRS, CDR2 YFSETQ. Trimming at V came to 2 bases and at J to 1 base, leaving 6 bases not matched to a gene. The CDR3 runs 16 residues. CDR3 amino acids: CASSLLPGQSYNEQFF. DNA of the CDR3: TGCGCCAGCAGCTTACTACCGGGACAGTCCTACAATGAGCAGTTCTTC.

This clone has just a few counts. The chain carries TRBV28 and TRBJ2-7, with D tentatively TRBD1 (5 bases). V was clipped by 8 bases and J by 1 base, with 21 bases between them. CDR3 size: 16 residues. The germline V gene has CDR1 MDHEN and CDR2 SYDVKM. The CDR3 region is CASLGGPTVTSYEQYF. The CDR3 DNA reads TGTGCCAGCCTGGGCGGCCCGACAGTTACTTCCTACGAGCAGTACTTC.

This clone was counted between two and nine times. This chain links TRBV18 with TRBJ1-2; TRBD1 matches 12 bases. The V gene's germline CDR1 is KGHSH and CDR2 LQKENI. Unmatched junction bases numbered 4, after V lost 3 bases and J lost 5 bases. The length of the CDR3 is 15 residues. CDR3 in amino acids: CASSPGDRGLYGYTF. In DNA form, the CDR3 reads TGTGCCAGCTCACCCGGGGACAGGGGGCTTTATGGCTACACCTTC.

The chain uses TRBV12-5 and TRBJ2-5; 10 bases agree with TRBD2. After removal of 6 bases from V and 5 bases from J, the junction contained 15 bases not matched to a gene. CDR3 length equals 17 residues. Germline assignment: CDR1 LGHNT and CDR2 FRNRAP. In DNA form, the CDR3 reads TGTGCTAGTGGACCCGGGACTAGCGTCTTCGCGGGGGAGACCCAGTACTTC. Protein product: CASGPGTSVFAGETQYF.

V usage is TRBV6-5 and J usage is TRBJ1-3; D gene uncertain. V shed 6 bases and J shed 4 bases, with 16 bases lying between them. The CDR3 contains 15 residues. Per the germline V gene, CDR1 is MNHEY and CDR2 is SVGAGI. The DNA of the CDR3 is TGTGCCAGCAGAAACGGGGAGGGTGTGGGAAACACCATATATTTT. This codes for CASRNGEGVGNTIYF.

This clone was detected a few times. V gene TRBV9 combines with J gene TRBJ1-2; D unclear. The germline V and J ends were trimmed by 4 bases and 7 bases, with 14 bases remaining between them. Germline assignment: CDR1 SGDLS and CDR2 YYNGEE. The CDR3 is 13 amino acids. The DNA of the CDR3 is TGTGCCAGCAGCCACACTGACTTGCCTGGCTACACCTTC. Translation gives CASSHTDLPGYTF. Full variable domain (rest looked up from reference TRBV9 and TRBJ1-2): DSGVTQTPKHLITATGQRVTLRCSPRSGDLSVYWYQQSLDQGLQFLIQYYNGEERAKGNILERFSAQQFPDLHSELNLSSLELGDSALYFCASSHTDLPGYTFGSGTRLTVV.

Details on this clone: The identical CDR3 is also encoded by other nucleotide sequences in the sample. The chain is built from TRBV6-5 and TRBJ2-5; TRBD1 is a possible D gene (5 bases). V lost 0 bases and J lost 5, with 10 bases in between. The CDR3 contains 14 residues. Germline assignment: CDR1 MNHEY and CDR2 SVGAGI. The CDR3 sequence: CASSYSYRQETQYF. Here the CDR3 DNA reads TGTGCCAGCAGTTACTCGTACAGGCAGGAGACCCAGTACTTC.

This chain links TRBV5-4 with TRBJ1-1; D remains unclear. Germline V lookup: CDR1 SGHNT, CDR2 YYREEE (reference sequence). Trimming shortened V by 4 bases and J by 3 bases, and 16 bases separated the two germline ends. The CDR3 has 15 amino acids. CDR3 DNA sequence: TGTGCCAGCAGCATGTCTTACGCTCGGGACACTGAAGCTTTCTTT. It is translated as CASSMSYARDTEAFF.

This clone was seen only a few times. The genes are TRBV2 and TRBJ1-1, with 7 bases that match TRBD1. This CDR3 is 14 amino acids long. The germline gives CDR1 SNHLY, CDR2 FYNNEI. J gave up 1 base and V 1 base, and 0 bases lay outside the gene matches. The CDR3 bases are TGTGCCAGCAGTGAAGACAGGGGGAACACTGAAGCTTTCTTT. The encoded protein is CASSEDRGNTEAFF.